The clone carrying this T cell receptor (beta chain) was seen at least ten times. Its antigen is not known. The same CDR3 also results from other DNA sequences found in this sample. This sample is drawn from a study of shared clonotypes between healthy human individuals. Study overall: The donors, two women and three men, were aged 18 to 49. Study results and caveats: Investigators expected sequencing depth to affect clonotype sharing among donors. The authors sampled blood alone, and tissue repertoires likely differ.

V dropped 3 bases and J dropped 4 bases, with 15 bases sitting between them. CDR1 is SQVTM and CDR2 is ANQGSEA in the germline V gene. This CDR3 region has 14 residues. Measured with immunoSEQ multiplex PCR; TCRdb has only the in-frame clones, and not every one. The sample has about 1.1 million clones; approximately 78% are singletons. The chain links TRBV29-1 to TRBJ1-1; maybe TRBD1 (6 bases). The sample was memory CD4+ T cells from PBMCs. Subset specified: CD45RA-negative fraction. The clonotype originates from a man between 18 and 29 years old in good health. Some clones in this sample may be carry-over from other donors' samples. The CDR3 DNA follows: TGCAGCGTTGACGGGGCGGGGGCGACCACTGAAGCTTTCTTT. This translates into CSVDGAGATTEAFF.